This T cell receptor beta chain was obtained from a study of blood T cell repertoires in COVID-19. About the study: Samples came from the United States, Italy and Spain, spanning acute and convalescent COVID-19. T cells, B-cell-depleted T cells, or PBMCs provided the cDNA or gDNA that served as material.

Per the original methods: Counts of nucleated cells, estimated from reference gene primer amplification, were obtained. Some clones are missing from TCRdb's copy, which holds only in-frame ones; the method was immunoSEQ multiplex PCR. That table is the source of V, J and clone size, and D and trimming were worked out from the DNA. This sample yields 60,000 to 95,000 clones, of which approximately 79% are seen a single time; approximately 2.4% belongs to the top ten. V dropped 3 bases and J dropped 0 bases, with 9 bases sitting between them. This CDR3 has 14 amino acids. In germline, CDR1 is SGHAT, CDR2 FQNNGV.

The rearrangement links TRBV11-2 to TRBJ2-7; unclear D gene. The receptor was isolated from a human donor with acute or convalescent COVID-19. The donor label of this sample is uncertain. The sample consisted of peripheral blood. In DNA, the CDR3 is TGTGCCAGCAGCTTCCGCTGGCCCTCCTACGAGCAGTACGTC. Translation: CASSFRWPSYEQYV.